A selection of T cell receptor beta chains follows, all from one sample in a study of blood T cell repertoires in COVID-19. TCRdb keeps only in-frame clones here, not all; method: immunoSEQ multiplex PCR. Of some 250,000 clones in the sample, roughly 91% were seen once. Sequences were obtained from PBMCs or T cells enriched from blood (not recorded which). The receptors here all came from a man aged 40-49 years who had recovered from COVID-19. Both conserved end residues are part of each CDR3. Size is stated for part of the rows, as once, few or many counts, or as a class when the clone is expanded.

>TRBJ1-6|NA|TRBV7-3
CASSWTGDSPLHF
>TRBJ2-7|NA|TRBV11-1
CASSFDISYEQYF
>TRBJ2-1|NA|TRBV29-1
CSVEDLAGGLRGEQFF
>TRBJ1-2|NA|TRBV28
CASSLRRGYGYTF
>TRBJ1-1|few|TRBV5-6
CASSFRDRVEAFF
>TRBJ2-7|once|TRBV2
CASKGAHAGGYEQYF
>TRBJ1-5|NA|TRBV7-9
CASSSTGRGNQPQHF
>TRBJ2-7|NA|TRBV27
CASSWTSGGNEQYF
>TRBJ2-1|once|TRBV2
CASKADSSYNEQFF
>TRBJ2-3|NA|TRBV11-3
CASGGDRETDTQYF
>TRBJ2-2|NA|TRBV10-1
CASSESAPGLAGGSGELFF
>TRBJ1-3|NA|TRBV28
CASSLSSIGGSSSGNTIYF
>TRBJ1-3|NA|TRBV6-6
CASNPAGYAGNTIYF
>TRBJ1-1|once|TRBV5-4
CASSLDRVGEAFF
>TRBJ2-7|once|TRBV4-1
CASSQVLGGNYEQYF
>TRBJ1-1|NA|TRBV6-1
CASSESGGQGHTEAFF
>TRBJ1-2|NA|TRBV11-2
CASSLDPTGFYGYTF
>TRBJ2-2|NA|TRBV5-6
CASSLVGRSIGELFF
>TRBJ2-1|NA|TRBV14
CASSHGLAGWYNEQFF
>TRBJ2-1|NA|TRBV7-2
CASSTNWSEQFF
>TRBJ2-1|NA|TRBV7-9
CASSSITGDSSYNEQFF
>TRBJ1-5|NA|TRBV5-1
CASSSDTNQPQHF
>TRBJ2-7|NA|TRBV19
CASSIASRETYEQYF
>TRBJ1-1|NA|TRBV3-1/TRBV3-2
CASSLGDSLTEAFF
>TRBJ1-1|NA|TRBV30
CAWSKTGGTEAFF
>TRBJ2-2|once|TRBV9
CASSVRSSGNTGELFF
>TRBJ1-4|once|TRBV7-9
CASSSPWAEKLFF
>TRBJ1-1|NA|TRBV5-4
CASRSEQGDTEAFF
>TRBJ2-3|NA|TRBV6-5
CASSYSSQVPDTQYF
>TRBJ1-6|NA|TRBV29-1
CSVAESGSSPLHF
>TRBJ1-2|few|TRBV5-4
CASSLVQKNGYTF
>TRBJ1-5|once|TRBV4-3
CASSQDRVQPQHF
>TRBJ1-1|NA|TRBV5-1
CASRTERNTEAFF
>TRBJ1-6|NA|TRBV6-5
CASSYSQGNNSPLHF
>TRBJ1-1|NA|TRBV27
CASSLRRWAMNTEAFF
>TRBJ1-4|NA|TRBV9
CASSVEGDRDEKLFF
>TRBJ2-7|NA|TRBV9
CASSERTSSYEQYF
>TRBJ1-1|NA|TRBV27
CATYGDREMNTEAFF
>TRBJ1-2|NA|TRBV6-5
CASSYLDRGRGYTF
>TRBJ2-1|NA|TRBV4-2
CASSLTSGSAYNEQFF
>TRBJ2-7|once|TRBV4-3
CASSPTPSGSSYEQYF
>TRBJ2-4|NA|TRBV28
CASKRDLGTGGSNIQYF